What follows are 23 T cell receptor beta chains derived from one specimen sequenced in a study of blood T cell repertoires in COVID-19 (dated by TCRdb to the early 2020s). Library preparation employed the immunoSEQ multiplex PCR assay. TCRdb obtained this table from immuneACCESS and retained in-frame rearrangements with V and J assigned. These tables miss some clones; where compared with another copy, unresolved V genes account for less than half of the shortfall, and the remainder is unexplained. The sample table records about 290,000 clones; about 90% of these occur just once. The ten largest clones capture around 10% of the sample. What was sequenced was peripheral blood. These receptors all stem from a woman under 40 with COVID-19, enrolled during active disease.

The chain couples TRBV7-7 to TRBJ1-3, with D uncertain. CDR1 and CDR2 from the germline V gene are SSHAT and FNYEAQ (reference sequence). There are 20 residues in the CDR3. Trimming took off 5 bases at V and 0 bases at J, with 26 bases between the two ends. This CDR3 is CASSPAYTAELGSSGNTIYF. CDR3 nucleotide sequence: TGTGCCAGCAGCCCAGCTTACACAGCTGAGCTTGGGAGCTCTGGAAACACCATATATTTT.

This clone was observed a few times. The chain recombines TRBV10-1 with TRBJ1-1, with TRBD1 matching 7 bases. The CDR3 is 13 amino acids. CDR1 is WNHNN and CDR2 is SYGVQD in the germline V gene (reference sequence). The J segment lost 4 bases and the V segment lost 6 bases, leaving 5 bases of the junction unmatched. CDR3 nucleotides: TGCGCCAGCAGGGCCCGACAGGGCACTGAAGCTTTCTTT. Translated, it gives CASRARQGTEAFF.

Comment on this clone: Its ends do not fully match the called genes, so a read error is possible. The rearrangement links TRBV27 to TRBJ2-2, with 13 bases matching TRBD2. Germline V lookup: CDR1 MNHEY, CDR2 SMNVEV (reference sequence). The CDR3 length is 15 residues. The CDR3 is CAGSSLAGGLGELFF. The CDR3 bases are TGTGCCGGCAGTTCACTAGCGGGGGGGCTGGGCGAGCTGTTTTTT.

The rearrangement links TRBV5-1 to TRBJ2-1; TRBD1 matches at 8 bases. CDR3 length: 15 residues. Germline trimming cut 0 bases from V and 5 bases from J; bases unmatched to any gene: 4. Germline lookup yields CDR1 SGHRS and CDR2 YFSETQ. The chain's CDR3 is CASSLVGQGHNEQFF. CDR3 DNA sequence: TGCGCCAGCAGCTTGGTTGGACAGGGCCACAATGAGCAGTTCTTC.

The chain employs TRBV29-1 and TRBJ2-5; 9 bases map to TRBD2. Germline V lookup: CDR1 SQVTM, CDR2 ANQGSEA. With 3 bases clipped from V and 6 bases from J, the junction kept 2 bases outside the gene matches. This CDR3 is built from 12 residues. This chain's CDR3 is CSVEAGGKTQYF. CDR3 coding DNA: TGCAGCGTTGAGGCGGGGGGGAAGACCCAGTACTTC.

This rearrangement joins TRBV4-1 to TRBJ2-7, with D unresolved. The CDR3 has 15 residues. Germline V gene data show CDR1 as MGHRA and CDR2 as YSYEKL. Trimming took off 1 base at V and 2 bases at J, with 12 bases between the two ends. Here the CDR3 DNA reads TGCGCCAGCAGCCAAGCATTCCATTCCCCCTACGAGCAGTACTTC. Its translation is CASSQAFHSPYEQYF.

This rearrangement joins TRBV5-1 to TRBJ2-5; tentative D call: TRBD1 (5 bases). This CDR3 has 14 residues. Germline loops: CDR1 SGHRS, CDR2 YFSETQ. Trimming removed 2 bases at V and 5 bases at J, with 13 bases between. DNA for the CDR3: TGCGCCAGCAGCTTTCGGCAGGGCAGGGAGACCCAGTACTTC. It specifies CASSFRQGRETQYF.

V and J are TRBV4-1 and TRBJ2-1; 7 bases match TRBD2. The V gene end was trimmed by 2 bases and the J gene end by 12 bases; junction bases not matched to a gene: 13. The CDR3 loop spans 15 amino acids. The germline gives CDR1 MGHRA, CDR2 YSYEKL. CDR3 region: CASSQIGTTVMGQFF. DNA for the CDR3: TGCGCCAGCAGCCAAATAGGGACTACGGTGATGGGGCAGTTCTTC.

The rearrangement joins TRBV3-1 (or the pseudogene TRBV3-2) to TRBJ1-2; D unresolved. CDR3 length: 14 amino acids. Trimming removed 0 bases from V and 1 base from J, with 6 bases in between. Germline V gene sequence: CDR1 LGHDT, CDR2 YNNKEL (reference sequence). The CDR3 reads CASSQERFNYGYTF. The CDR3 nucleotides are TGTGCCAGCAGCCAAGAGAGGTTTAACTATGGCTACACCTTC.

This chain joins TRBV6-5 and TRBJ1-4; tentatively, D is TRBD1 (6 bases). Germline V CDR1 and CDR2: MNHEY, SVGAGI. This CDR3 comprises 12 residues. V was pared by 6 bases and J by 7 bases, with 9 bases between. The CDR3 region has the DNA TGTGCCAGCAGGGGGGCGGGTGAAAAACTGTTTTTT. Residues: CASRGAGEKLFF.

The chain joins TRBV23-1 to TRBJ1-4; TRBD1 is a possible D gene (6 bases). TRBV23-1 counts as an open reading frame of uncertain function. This CDR3 contains 16 residues. Trimming took off 2 bases at V and 10 bases at J, with 20 bases between the two ends. The CDR3 DNA is TGCGCCAGCAGTCAACACAGGGAATCGGGTCTTCTAAAACTGTTTTTT. It codes for CASSQHRESGLLKLFF.

This rearrangement joins TRBV12-3 or TRBV12-4 to TRBJ1-1; maybe TRBD1 (6 bases). The CDR3 length is 13 residues. Trimming stripped 4 bases from V and 6 bases from J, with 12 bases between. CDR3 protein: CASSSRGTAEAFF. The CDR3 DNA is TGTGCCAGCAGTTCAAGGGGGACGGCTGAAGCTTTCTTT.

This sequence joins TRBV28 and TRBJ1-3; D gene uncertain. CDR1 MDHEN and CDR2 SYDVKM come from the germline V gene. Trimming cost V 5 bases and J 4 bases, with 9 bases left between them. The CDR3 length is 13 residues. CDR3 DNA sequence: TGTGCCAGCAGTGAGGGATCAGGAAACACCATATATTTT. This gives the protein CASSEGSGNTIYF. The variable domain in full, with the rest retrieved from reference TRBV28 and TRBJ1-3, is DVKVTQSSRYLVKRTGEKVFLECVQDMDHENMFWYRQDPGLGLRLIYFSYDVKMKEKGDIPEGYSVSREKKERFSLILESASTNQTSMYLCASSEGSGNTIYFGEGSWLTVV.

This clone was seen a handful of times. V gene TRBV7-9 combines with J gene TRBJ1-2; 10 nucleotides line up with TRBD1. The CDR3 is 16 amino acids. V gave up 4 bases and J gave up 4 bases; unmatched junction bases: 9. CDR1 is SEHNR and CDR2 is FQNEAQ in the germline V gene (reference sequence). The CDR3 here is CASSSSGQGLVYGYTF. The CDR3, as DNA: TGTGCCAGCAGCTCATCGGGACAGGGGCTCGTCTATGGCTACACCTTC.

V and J are TRBV5-1 and TRBJ1-5, with 9 bases aligning to TRBD1. The CDR3 has 14 residues. The V and J ends lost 4 bases and 6 bases, in that order; junction bases with no gene match: 5. The germline V gene encodes CDR1 SGHRS and CDR2 YFSETQ. The CDR3 DNA sequence: TGCGCCAGCAGCCCGGGACAGGGTTCTCAGCCCCAGCATTTT. Residues: CASSPGQGSQPQHF.

This rearrangement joins TRBV5-1 to TRBJ1-6, with 7 bases identical to TRBD1. The V and J ends lost 7 bases and 7 bases, in that order; junction bases with no gene match: 8. This CDR3 has 14 amino acids. Germline V gene data show CDR1 as SGHRS and CDR2 as YFSETQ. The CDR3 sequence is CASSEGDRNSPLHF. CDR3 bases: TGCGCCAGCTCGGAGGGGGACAGAAATTCACCCCTCCACTTT.

This chain connects TRBV6-6 to TRBJ1-1, with 7 positions matching TRBD1. The CDR3 is made up of 13 amino acids. Germline loops: CDR1 MNHNY, CDR2 SVGAGI (reference sequence). V lost 5 bases and J lost 2; bases outside the gene matches: 2. CDR3 in amino acids: CASSRTGNTEAFF. The CDR3 DNA reads as TGTGCCAGCAGTCGGACAGGAAACACTGAAGCTTTCTTT.

The chain joins TRBV5-1 to TRBJ1-2; no firm D call. This CDR3 spans 13 amino acids. CDR1 and CDR2 from the germline V gene are SGHRS and YFSETQ. Trimming removed 0 bases from V and 7 bases from J, with 10 bases in between. The CDR3: CASSLGRTLGYTF. CDR3 sequence (DNA): TGCGCCAGCAGCTTGGGCAGGACTCTTGGCTACACCTTC.

Here the CDR3 reads CATSERGRYTGELFF. In DNA, the CDR3 is TGTGCCACCAGTGAGAGGGGGCGGTACACCGGGGAGCTGTTTTTT. The chain uses TRBV24-1 and TRBJ2-2; TRBD1 matches at 7 bases. The V gene's germline CDR1 is KGHDR and CDR2 SFDVKD. The CDR3 sequence is 15 residues long. The V segment lost 4 bases and the J segment 3 bases; nucleotides outside the gene matches: 4.

The V gene is TRBV5-5, the J gene TRBJ1-4; D remains ambiguous. The V and J ends lost 6 bases and 8 bases respectively, with 17 bases between them. This CDR3 comprises 14 residues. From germline, CDR1 is SGHKS and CDR2 YYEKEE (reference sequence). The CDR3 loop is CASTWEPAEEKLFF. DNA for the CDR3: TGTGCCAGCACCTGGGAGCCAGCGGAGGAAAAACTGTTTTTT.

The gene calls are TRBV19 and TRBJ2-7; D not resolved. The CDR3 loop spans 13 amino acids. Germline V CDR1 and CDR2: LNHDA, SQIVND (reference sequence). Trimming shortened V by 3 bases and J by 5 bases, and 11 bases separated the two germline ends. Written as DNA, the CDR3 is TGTGCCAGTAGTATTCAGGTTTCGGACGAGCAGTACTTC. This gives the protein CASSIQVSDEQYF.

The chain employs TRBV6-5 and TRBJ2-1, with 7 bases lining up with TRBD2. V trimming: 4 bases; J trimming: 4 bases; junction bases outside the gene matches: 10. Germline assignment: CDR1 MNHEY and CDR2 SVGAGI. This CDR3 spans 16 amino acids. As DNA, the CDR3 is TGTGCCAGCAGTTCAGGAGGGGCGGGAGCTTACAATGAGCAGTTCTTC. Translation: CASSSGGAGAYNEQFF.

The chain has TRBV5-1 and TRBJ2-1; 7 bases match TRBD1. This CDR3 contains 14 residues. V was pared by 4 bases and J by 4 bases, with 5 bases of the junction left unmatched. Looked up from germline, CDR1 is SGHRS and CDR2 is YFSETQ. The CDR3 sequence: CASSPRQGYNEQFF. As DNA, the CDR3 is TGCGCCAGCAGCCCAAGACAGGGATACAATGAGCAGTTCTTC.